This TCR beta chain was recorded in a study of shared clonotypes between healthy human individuals. General study results and limits: Naive CD4 clonotype sharing across a few donors was 4% to 5.5%. How much donors shared clonotypes was expected to be affected by sequencing depth. All-four-donor shared clonotypes had higher generation probabilities than non-shared clonotypes did.

Naive CD8 populations comprised CD45RO-negative cells positively selected for CCR7, excluding terminally differentiated effector memory CD45RA+ cells. Assay used: immunoSEQ multiplex PCR; TCRdb lists only in-frame clones, some missing. Altogether roughly 2 million clones are present, about 95% being singletons, with the ten largest covering roughly 1.1%. This clone was seen only once. The antigen is undetermined. Between the trimmed V and J ends, which lost 5 bases and 2 bases, there was a span of 25 bases. CDR1 and CDR2 from the germline V gene are SEHNR and FQNEAQ (reference sequence). CDR3 length: 18 amino acids.

Sequencing used naive CD8+ T cells sorted from blood. The V call is TRBV7-9, the J call TRBJ2-7, with D possibly TRBD1 on 6 matching bases. This TCR came from a man aged 18 to 29 in good health. The CDR3 DNA follows: TGTGCCAGCAGCCCTAGCCATCAGTCGACAGGCAGACCCTACGAGCAGTACTTC. It translates to CASSPSHQSTGRPYEQYF.